Listed below are T cell receptor beta chains from one sample, sequenced in a study of T cell responses to AZD1222 COVID-19 vaccine. The protocol was immunoSEQ multiplex PCR, while the TCRdb copy is restricted to in-frame clones and leaves out a portion. The profile shows about 160,000 clones, around 87% of them singletons. The specimen comprised peripheral blood, sampled 28 days after the second AZD1222 dose. These receptors all come from an adult who received the AZD1222 COVID-19 vaccine. The CDR3 runs from the conserved cysteine through the conserved F or W. The order of the fields is D gene, J gene, CDR3 length, V gene, clone size, CDR3 DNA, CDR3 protein. The D gene is left open where the match is weak. Size is omitted from some rows. Given values are once, few, many or a class for expanded clones.

NA,TRBJ1-2,15,TRBV6-5,NA,TGTGCCAGCAGCCGCATGGACAGTGCTAACTATGGCTACACCTTC,CASSRMDSANYGYTF
TRBD1,TRBJ2-3,15,TRBV4-2,few,TGTGCCAGCAGCCAAGGGACAGGGGGCGCAGATACGCAGTATTTT,CASSQGTGGADTQYF
TRBD1,TRBJ1-3,17,TRBV2,once,TGTGCCAGCACGTTGGCTCGGACAGGCCTATCTGGAAACACCATATATTTT,CASTLARTGLSGNTIYF
NA,TRBJ1-5,15,TRBV3-1/TRBV3-2,NA,TGTGCCAGCAGCCAAGGGGGAAATAGCAATCAGCCCCAGCATTTT,CASSQGGNSNQPQHF
NA,TRBJ1-5,13,TRBV18,NA,TGTGCCAGCTCACCACCGGCCTATCAGCCCCAGCATTTT,CASSPPAYQPQHF
NA,TRBJ2-7,16,TRBV10-3,NA,TGTGCCATCAGTGTCCCCCCGGACAGCCCTAGGTACGAGCAGTACTTC,CAISVPPDSPRYEQYF
NA,TRBJ1-1,13,TRBV6-6,few,TGTGCCAGCAGTCGAGGGAGAAACACTGAAGCTTTCTTT,CASSRGRNTEAFF
NA,TRBJ1-1,15,TRBV30,NA,TGTGCCTGGAGTGTAGCTCTTGGGAGGAACACTGAAGCTTTCTTT,CAWSVALGRNTEAFF
TRBD1,TRBJ1-1,14,TRBV15,NA,TGTGCCACCAGCAGAGCGACAGGGGACACTGAAGCTTTCTTT,CATSRATGDTEAFF
NA,TRBJ2-2,15,TRBV12-5,NA,TGTGCTAGTGGTTTGAACCCGGGGGATTGGGGGGAGCTGTTTTTT,CASGLNPGDWGELFF
NA,TRBJ2-1,15,TRBV4-3,NA,TGCGCCAGCAGCCAATCCTACGGGGCCTACAATGAGCAGTTCTTC,CASSQSYGAYNEQFF
NA,TRBJ2-3,14,TRBV15,few,TGTGCCACCAGCAGAGGTCGAGCTGGAGATACGCAGTATTTT,CATSRGRAGDTQYF
NA,TRBJ1-2,14,TRBV28,NA,TGTGCCAGCAGTAGTGGCCGTCGCCCTTATGGCTACACCTTC,CASSSGRRPYGYTF
TRBD2,TRBJ2-3,17,TRBV18,NA,TGTGCCAGCTCACTTCAGAGTAGCGGGGCCCGCGCAGATACGCAGTATTTT,CASSLQSSGARADTQYF
NA,TRBJ1-4,14,TRBV6-5,NA,TGTGCCAGCAGTTACGGACGGGGAGGTGAAAAACTGTTTTTT,CASSYGRGGEKLFF
NA,TRBJ1-5,15,TRBV19,NA,TGTGCCAGTCACCGGGACTTTAGAAGCAATCAGCCCCAGCATTTT,CASHRDFRSNQPQHF
NA,TRBJ1-1,12,TRBV4-2,NA,TGTGCCAGCAGCCAGGGGATCACTGAAGCTTTCTTT,CASSQGITEAFF
NA,TRBJ1-1,16,TRBV18,NA,TGTGCCAGCTCACCAAGGGTAGGGCAGTTGAACACTGAAGCTTTCTTT,CASSPRVGQLNTEAFF
NA,TRBJ2-2,15,TRBV5-1,few,TGCGCCAGCAGCTTGGATCCAGGGCGGACCGGGGAGCTGTTTTTT,CASSLDPGRTGELFF
NA,TRBJ1-1,13,TRBV6-2/TRBV6-3,NA,TGTGCCAGCAGCCTATATGGGAGCACTGAAGCTTTCTTT,CASSLYGSTEAFF
NA,TRBJ1-1,12,TRBV3-1/TRBV3-2,NA,TGTGCCAGCAGCCAATACGACAGGGAAGCTTTCTTT,CASSQYDREAFF
NA,TRBJ1-3,14,TRBV6-5,NA,TGTGCCAGCAGGACCCTTAGCTCTGGAAACACCATATATTTT,CASRTLSSGNTIYF
NA,TRBJ1-6,14,TRBV5-4,NA,TGTGCCAGCAGCACCGACACCTCTAATTCACCCCTCCACTTT,CASSTDTSNSPLHF
TRBD1,TRBJ1-2,16,TRBV10-3,NA,TGTGCCACATTAAAGACAGGGTTCGGAAATCTTTATGGCTACACCTTC,CATLKTGFGNLYGYTF
NA,TRBJ2-2,19,TRBV30,NA,TGTGCCTGGACCCCCGGGCGGGGCATATACGAATCAAACACCGGGGAGCTGTTTTTT,CAWTPGRGIYESNTGELFF
NA,TRBJ1-4,12,TRBV7-6,NA,TGTGCCAGCAGCGAAGACCTTGAAAAACTGTTTTTT,CASSEDLEKLFF
NA,TRBJ2-2,16,TRBV18,NA,TGTGCCAGCTCACCAAATATGGCGGCGAACACCGGGGAGCTGTTTTTT,CASSPNMAANTGELFF
NA,TRBJ1-2,13,TRBV12-3/TRBV12-4,NA,TGTGCCAGCAGTCCTAGAGGACCCTCTGGCTACACCTTC,CASSPRGPSGYTF
TRBD1,TRBJ1-1,13,TRBV2,NA,TGTGCCAGCAAGGACAGGCCGAACACTGAAGCTTTCTTT,CASKDRPNTEAFF
NA,TRBJ1-2,12,TRBV6-4,NA,TGTGCCAGCAGTGACGTAGGCTATGGCTACACCTTC,CASSDVGYGYTF
NA,TRBJ1-6,14,TRBV7-6,NA,TGTGCCAGCAGCGCGGCGGTTAATAATTCACCCCTCCACTTT,CASSAAVNNSPLHF
NA,TRBJ1-1,14,TRBV6-5,NA,TGTGCCAGCAGCCCGACAGGAGCGAGCACTGAAGCTTTCTTT,CASSPTGASTEAFF
NA,TRBJ1-2,14,TRBV2,NA,TGTGCCAGCAGTGAAGCCTCCCGTAGCTATGGCTACACCTTC,CASSEASRSYGYTF
NA,TRBJ1-1,13,TRBV2,NA,TGTGCCAGCACTGGACCAATGAACACTGAAGCTTTCTTT,CASTGPMNTEAFF
TRBD1,TRBJ1-1,15,TRBV19,NA,TGTGCCAGTACCCCAAGGGGCAGGGGGCGGGCTGAAGCTTTCTTT,CASTPRGRGRAEAFF
TRBD1,TRBJ2-2,15,TRBV11-3,once,TGTGCCAGCAGTACTCGCAGGGGGTTAACCGGGGAGCTGTTTTTT,CASSTRRGLTGELFF
TRBD1,TRBJ1-6,15,TRBV5-6,few,TGTGCCAGCAGCCAAGAACAGGGGTTTGCTTCACCCCTCCACTTT,CASSQEQGFASPLHF
TRBD1,TRBJ1-4,14,TRBV7-2,NA,TGTGCCAGCAGCCTCCCCCGACAGGGCCAAAAACTGTTTTTT,CASSLPRQGQKLFF
NA,TRBJ2-6,13,TRBV18,NA,TGTGCCAGCTCAGTCTCTGGGGCCAACGTCCTGACTTTC,CASSVSGANVLTF
TRBD1,TRBJ1-2,14,TRBV20-1,NA,TGCAGTGCTAGTTGGGACAGGGGAGGCTATGGCTACACCTTC,CSASWDRGGYGYTF
TRBD1,TRBJ2-1,14,TRBV27,NA,TGTGCCAGCAGTTTAGGACAGGGTGTGGATGAGCAGTTCTTC,CASSLGQGVDEQFF